The T cell receptor (beta chain) described here comes from a study of blood T cell repertoires in COVID-19. Study at large: PBMCs, B-cell-depleted T cells, or T cells provided the cDNA or gDNA that made up the material.

The length of the CDR3 is 14 residues. The V gene's germline CDR1 is SGHTA and CDR2 FQGTGA. The V end was cut by 4 bases, the J end by 3 bases, with 9 bases between. Profiled with immunoSEQ multiplex PCR; TCRdb holds only in-frame clones, not every one. The data contain 65,000 to 75,000 clones, 83% of them singletons. The sample comprised peripheral blood. The TCR sequence derives from a man older than 75 with acute or convalescent COVID-19. This rearrangement joins TRBV7-3 to TRBJ2-2; tentative D call: TRBD1 (5 bases). The CDR3 loop reads CASSSQGDTGELFF. The DNA for the CDR3 is TGTGCCAGCAGCTCCCAAGGGGACACCGGGGAGCTGTTTTTT.